The clone carrying this TCR beta chain was recorded at least ten times. The record originates from a study of human T cells and chemical hapten exposure. Germline CDR1 and CDR2: SGHRS and YFSETQ. V lost 7 bases, J lost 5 bases, and 8 bases stayed unmatched. This CDR3 comprises 15 residues. Time point of the sample: patch test 1, 2 weeks after DPC sensitization. Treatment given: therapeutic diphenylcyclopropenone sensitization with weekly scalp DPC. MiXCR was run by TCRdb on the RACE reads, yielding one entry per CDR3 protein. The sample has just under 350,000 distinct CDR3 sequences, around 7% seen once.

This TCR came from a woman under 30 with alopecia areata. Some clones in this sample may be carry-over from other donors' samples. Source: whole blood, taken in connection with sensitization to the hapten diphenylcyclopropenone (DPC). This chain links TRBV5-1 with TRBJ2-2; 10 nucleotides match TRBD1. For the CDR3, the DNA is TGCGCCAGCTATTCCGGGACAGGGGCGACCGGGGAGCTGTTTTTT. It encodes CASYSGTGATGELFF.